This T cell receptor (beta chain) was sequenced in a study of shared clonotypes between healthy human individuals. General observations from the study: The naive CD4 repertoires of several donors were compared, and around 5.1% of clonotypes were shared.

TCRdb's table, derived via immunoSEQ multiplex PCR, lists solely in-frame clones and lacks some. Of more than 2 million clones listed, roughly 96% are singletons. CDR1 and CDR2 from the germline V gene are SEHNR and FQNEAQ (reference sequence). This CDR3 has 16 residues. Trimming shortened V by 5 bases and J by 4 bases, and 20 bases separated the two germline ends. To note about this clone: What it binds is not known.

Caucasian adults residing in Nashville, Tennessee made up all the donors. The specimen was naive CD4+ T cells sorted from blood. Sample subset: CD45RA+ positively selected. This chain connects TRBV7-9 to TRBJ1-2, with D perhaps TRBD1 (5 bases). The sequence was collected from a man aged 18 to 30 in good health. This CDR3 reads CASSLLGAGPSYGYTF. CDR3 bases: TGTGCCAGCAGCCTGCTTGGGGCAGGACCTAGCTATGGCTACACCTTC.